This entry describes one T cell receptor (beta chain). Antigen unknown. This entry comes from a study of cytomegalovirus exposure and HLA in healthy donors. About the research overall: Inside one of the first data releases sat about 85 million unique TCRs taken from HLA-typed donors. Study-wide results and caveats: Earlier results showed most TCR beta V segments being productive about 87% or about 30% of the time. An analysis that was carried out later associated 15,000 to 20,000 TCR beta sequences with HLA alleles at 0.05 false discovery rate.

The germline V gene encodes CDR1 SEHNR and CDR2 FQNEAQ (reference sequence). Trimming left V 5 bases short and J 7 bases short, with 17 bases between. This CDR3 has 15 amino acids. PCR was performed using 60 Vbeta and 13 Jbeta primers. Repertoires were generated with immunoSEQ multiplex PCR, while TCRdb's copy carries only in-frame clones and drops some. The data show about 180,000 clones, roughly 79% seen once. Sequenced sample: PBMCs. The clonotype comes from a man in his forties in good health and CMV-seropositive. The rearrangement uses TRBV7-9 and TRBJ1-4; no definite D call. This chain's CDR3 is CASSPRLGSSEKLFF. Written as DNA, the CDR3 is TGTGCCAGCAGCCCCCGGTTGGGGAGTAGTGAAAAACTGTTTTTT.